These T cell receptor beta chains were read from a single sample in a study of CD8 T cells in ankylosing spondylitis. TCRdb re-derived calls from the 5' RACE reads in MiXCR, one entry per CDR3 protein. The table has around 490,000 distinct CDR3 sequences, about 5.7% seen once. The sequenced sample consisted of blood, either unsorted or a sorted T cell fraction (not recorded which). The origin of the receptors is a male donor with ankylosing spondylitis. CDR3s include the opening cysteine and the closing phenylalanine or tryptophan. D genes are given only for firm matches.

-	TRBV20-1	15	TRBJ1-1	CSARDPNVLNTEAFF
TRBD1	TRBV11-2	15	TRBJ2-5	CASSPTDRVQETQYF
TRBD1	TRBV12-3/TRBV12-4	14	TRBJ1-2	CASSYDRGNDGYTF
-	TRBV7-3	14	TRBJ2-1	CASSHGTESSEQFF
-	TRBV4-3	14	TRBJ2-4	CASSQGLFRNIQYF
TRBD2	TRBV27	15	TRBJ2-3	CASSDLAGNTDTQYF
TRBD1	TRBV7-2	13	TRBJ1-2	CASGQGLNYGYTF
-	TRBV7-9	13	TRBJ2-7	CASSPGPPYEQYF
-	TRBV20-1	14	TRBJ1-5	CSARFRNSNQPQHF
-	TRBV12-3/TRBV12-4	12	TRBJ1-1	CASSGWDTEAFF
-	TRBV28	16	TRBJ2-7	CASSPGGRGSSYEQYF
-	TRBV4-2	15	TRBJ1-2	CASSQDESTGYGYTF
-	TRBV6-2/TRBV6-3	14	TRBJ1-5	CASTLQNSNQPQHF
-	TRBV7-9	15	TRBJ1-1	CASSPWDGLNTEAFF
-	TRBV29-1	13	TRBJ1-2	CSVEDGVGHGYTF
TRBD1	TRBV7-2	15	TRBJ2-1	CASSLSAGGGNEQFF
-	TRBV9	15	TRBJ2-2	CASSVKGRVTGELFF
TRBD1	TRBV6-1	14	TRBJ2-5	CASRTGTGSETQYF
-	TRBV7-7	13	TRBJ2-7	CASSLMTDYEQYF
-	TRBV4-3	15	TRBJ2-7	CASSQDLWNSYEQYF
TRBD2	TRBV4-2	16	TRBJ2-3	CASSHPGGPGPDTQYF
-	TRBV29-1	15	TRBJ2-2	CSVRLRTAAAGELFF
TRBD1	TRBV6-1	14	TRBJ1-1	CASRVDRGDTEAFF
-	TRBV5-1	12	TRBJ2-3	CASSLDGDTQYF
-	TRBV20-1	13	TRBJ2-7	CSASEGVSYEQYF
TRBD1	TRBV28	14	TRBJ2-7	CASSDRDRVYEQYF